What follows describes a single TCR beta chain. Living in under 30 US areas, the participants were between about 18 and 100 years of age. Germline loops: CDR1 LNHDA, CDR2 SQIVND (reference sequence). This CDR3 contains 18 residues. The V gene end was trimmed by 6 bases and the J gene end by 6 bases; junction bases not matched to a gene: 13. The sample belongs to a study of blood T cell repertoires in COVID-19. Methods used by the authors: The authors estimated nucleated cell counts from reference gene primer amplification. The table came from immunoSEQ multiplex PCR; TCRdb's copy has only in-frame clones and leaves some out. V and J calls and clone size are copied from that table; D and trimming were computed from the DNA. The sample includes about 130,000 clones, about 80% of them seen just once.

The chain is built from TRBV19 and TRBJ2-2; 13 bases line up with TRBD2. Specimen: PBMCs or T cells enriched from blood (not recorded which). This sequence originates from a man aged 45-65 years who had recovered from COVID-19. The DNA of the CDR3 is TGTGCCAGTAGGTCCCGGACTAGCGGGGGCACAACGGCCGGGGAGCTGTTTTTT. Translating it yields CASRSRTSGGTTAGELFF.